This T cell receptor beta chain was found in a study of blood T cell repertoires in COVID-19 (dated by TCRdb to the early 2020s). Study-level background: Samples from collaborators originated in the United States, Italy and Spain and spanned both the acute and convalescent phases of COVID-19. The material from the prospective study consisted of cDNA or gDNA derived from T cells, B-cell-depleted T cells, or PBMCs. Subjects who had been exposed to COVID-19, were actively infected with it, or had recovered from it provided the deeply sampled blood TCRbeta repertoires that made up the dataset. A freely available public database, intended as a resource for researchers studying the immune response to SARS-CoV-2, is where the repertoires were released. Samples were obtained from the ongoing ImmuneRACE study (first 160 participants) and from some 1,300 subjects provided by 6 global collaborators. The sample metadata nearly always contained a de-identified subject ID, COVID-19 status, age in years and sex. Where HLA class I and class II types were available, the types were taken from metadata supplied by the sample provider, not from assay-based typing. The research as a whole found: The quantity of clinical and demographic metadata differed by source and by participant and was supplied without curation.

The cysteine opens and the phenylalanine closes a CDR3 of 14 amino acids. The read is trimmed to its CDR3 DNA, 42 bases read in frame from base 1. The germline V gene supplies CDR1 LGHNA and CDR2 YSLEER. Trimming leaves V shorter by 4 bases and J shorter by 2 bases, with the junction holding 4 bases beyond the gene matches. In Seattle, one collaborating source enrolled patients while the infection was active and tracked those patients longitudinally over the course of disease. The collaborating institutions used their own protocols to collect whole blood in K2EDTA tubes. For TCRbeta analysis, collaborator samples were shipped as frozen whole blood, as isolated PBMCs, or as DNA extracted from either sample type. The immunoSEQ Assay, a bias-controlled multiplex PCR, was used to amplify TCRbeta CDR3 regions from genomic DNA. From the authors' description of their analysis: The number of nucleated cells in each sample was estimated from the amplification of reference gene primers within the assay. Sequence reads were collapsed and filtered to measure the absolute abundance of every unique TCRbeta CDR3 rearrangement. For each sample, productive Simpson clonality was calculated as the square root of Simpson's diversity index across productive rearrangements. This immuneACCESS table, as held by TCRdb, lists in-frame sequences with V and J called but not all clones. Of the missing ones, under half trace to an unresolved V gene in checked studies; the others have no known cause. The V and J calls and clone size come from that table; D and trimming were worked out from the DNA. Counted in this sample were 150,000 or so clones; over 75% of them appeared once. Of the sample, around 15% is held by the ten largest clones.

About this clone itself: Its antigen remains undetermined. Base qualities are not recorded, but no much larger clone differs from it by a single base.

This chain joins TRBV4-3 to TRBJ1-2, with 7 central nucleotides matching TRBD1. This sequence was found in a man younger than 35 with COVID-19, enrolled during active disease. Sequenced sample: peripheral blood. The DNA reads as follows: TGCGCCAGCAGCCTTGACAGGGCCAACTATGGCTACACCTTC. Its product reads: CASSLDRANYGYTF.